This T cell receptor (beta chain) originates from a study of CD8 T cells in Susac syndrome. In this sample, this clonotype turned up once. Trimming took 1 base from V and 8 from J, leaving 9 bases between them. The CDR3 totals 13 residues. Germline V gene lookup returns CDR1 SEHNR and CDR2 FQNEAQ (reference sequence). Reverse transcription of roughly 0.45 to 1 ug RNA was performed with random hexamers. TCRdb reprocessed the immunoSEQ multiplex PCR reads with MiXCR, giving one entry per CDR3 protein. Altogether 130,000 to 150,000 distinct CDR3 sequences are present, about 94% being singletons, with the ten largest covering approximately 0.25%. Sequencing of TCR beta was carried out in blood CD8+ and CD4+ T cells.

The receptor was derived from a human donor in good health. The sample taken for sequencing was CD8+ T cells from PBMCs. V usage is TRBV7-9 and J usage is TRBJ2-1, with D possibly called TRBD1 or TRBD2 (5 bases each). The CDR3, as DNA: TGTGCCAGCAGCTTAGGGGGGTTCGATGAGCAGTTCTTC. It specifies CASSLGGFDEQFF.